These 3 T cell receptor beta chains originate from one sample sequenced in a study of cytomegalovirus exposure and HLA in healthy donors. Some clones are missing from TCRdb's copy, which holds only in-frame ones; the method was immunoSEQ multiplex PCR. This sample has 82,000 or so clones; 95% occur once, and the top ten carry more than 0.6%. The sample taken for sequencing was PBMCs. The receptors stem from a woman under 30 in good health and CMV-seronegative.

The chain combines TRBV2 with TRBJ2-1, with TRBD2 matching over 7 bases. Trimming at V came to 1 base and at J to 4 bases, leaving 4 bases not matched to a gene. The CDR3 runs 15 residues. Germline loops: CDR1 SNHLY, CDR2 FYNNEI. Here the CDR3 reads CASSEGGGQYNEQFF. The CDR3, as DNA: TGTGCCAGCAGTGAAGGGGGGGGTCAGTACAATGAGCAGTTCTTC.

This chain links TRBV9 with TRBJ2-7, with TRBD1 matching 7 bases. V lost 4 bases, J lost 2 bases, and 6 bases stayed unmatched. The germline CDR1 and CDR2 sequences are SGDLS and YYNGEE. This CDR3 has 14 residues. The CDR3, as DNA: TGTGCCAGCAGCCCAACAGGGGCAACCTACGAGCAGTACTTC. It encodes CASSPTGATYEQYF.

The chain combines TRBV7-9 with TRBJ1-3, with D possibly matching TRBD1 (5 bases). This CDR3 region has 13 residues. With 5 bases removed from V and 4 bases from J, the gap between germline ends came to 9 bases. Germline CDR1 and CDR2: SEHNR and FQNEAQ (reference sequence). The CDR3 here is CASSPGSGNTIYF. CDR3 nucleotide sequence: TGTGCCAGCAGCCCAGGGTCGGGAAACACCATATATTTT. The whole variable domain, filled in from reference TRBV7-9 and TRBJ1-3, reads DTGVSQNPRHKITKRGQNVTFRCDPISEHNRLYWYRQTLGQGPEFLTYFQNEAQLEKSRLLSDRFSAERPKGSFSTLEIQRTEQGDSAMYLCASSPGSGNTIYFGEGSWLTVV.